Each of the 20 T cell receptor beta chains below was sequenced from the same sample in a study of T cells in Graves' hyperthyroidism and ophthalmopathy. The source material, RNA transcripts, was used to amplify TCR beta CDR3 regions. Initially, a first-round RT-PCR of the TCR CDR3 employed the HTBI primer set. Via MiXCR, TCRdb re-called the multiplex PCR reads, giving one row per CDR3 protein. The data show more than 550,000 distinct CDR3 sequences, just under 45% seen once. The sequenced material came from peripheral blood or thyroid tissue (not recorded which). These receptors were collected from an adult man with Graves' disease, either hyperthyroidism or ophthalmopathy (not recorded which).

The chain employs TRBV15 and TRBJ2-2; D not resolved. The V gene's germline CDR1 is LNHNV and CDR2 YYDKDF (reference sequence). There are 16 residues in the CDR3. The V gene lost 3 bases and the J gene lost 7 bases, with 18 bases spanning the gap. CDR3 DNA sequence: TGTGCCACCAGCAGTTCTCTCCAAGGACGTGGCGGGGAGCTGTTTTTT. This codes for CATSSSLQGRGGELFF.

This clonotype was detected many times. This chain uses TRBV10-3 with TRBJ2-7, with D unresolved. This CDR3 region has 14 residues. The V gene's germline CDR1 is ENHRY and CDR2 SYGVKD. V was pared by 2 bases and J by 2 bases, with 10 bases between. Here the CDR3 DNA reads TGTGCCATCAGTGAGGTGGACGTCACCTACGAGCAGTACTTC. Its translation is CAISEVDVTYEQYF.

The gene calls are TRBV12-3 or TRBV12-4 and TRBJ1-5; 10 nucleotides agree with TRBD1. The length of the CDR3 is 15 residues. J was trimmed by 3 bases and V by 3 bases; bases with no gene match: 2. CDR3 bases: TGTGCCAGCAGTTTGACAGGGGGCTACAATCAGCCCCAGCATTTT. This codes for CASSLTGGYNQPQHF.

Ten or more counts support this clonotype. V gene TRBV29-1 combines with J gene TRBJ2-5; D gene unclear. This CDR3 has 10 amino acids. Trimming took 3 bases from V and 5 from J, leaving 4 bases between them. Germline loops: CDR1 SQVTM, CDR2 ANQGSEA. CDR3 region: CSVDDETQYF. The CDR3 nucleotides read TGCAGCGTTGACGACGAGACCCAGTACTTC.

As regards this clonotype: Possible read error: a much larger clone is one base away. This chain uses TRBV6-1 with TRBJ2-5; 7 bases align to TRBD1. Trimming took 6 bases from V and 0 from J; bases not matched to a gene: 1. Germline-derived CDR1 and CDR2 are MNHNS and SASEGT. The CDR3 loop spans 13 amino acids. The CDR3 sequence: CASRGTDQETQYF. The CDR3 DNA follows: TGTGCCAGCAGGGGGACAGACCAAGAGACCCAGTACTTC.

This chain uses TRBV19 with TRBJ1-1, with D perhaps matching TRBD1 (5 bases). Trimming took 7 bases from V and 4 from J, leaving 19 bases between them. Germline CDR1 and CDR2: LNHDA and SQIVND (reference sequence). There are 15 residues in the CDR3. CDR3 protein: CASTPGGGSGTEAFF. Written as DNA, the CDR3 is TGTGCCAGTACCCCGGGGGGGGGATCGGGCACTGAAGCTTTCTTT.

Turning to this clonotype: A clone one base away is much larger, so this may be a read error. This chain joins TRBV29-1 and TRBJ1-3, with D hard to call. Germline assignment: CDR1 SQVTM and CDR2 ANQGSEA. The CDR3 runs to 11 residues. The chain's CDR3 is CSGISGNTIHF. The CDR3 region has the DNA TGCAGCGGGATCTCTGGAAACACCATACATTTT.

This chain connects TRBV5-4 to TRBJ2-5; 9 positions match TRBD1. This CDR3 has 15 residues. The junction had 4 bases not matched to a gene; V was cut back by 0 bases and J by 4 bases. Germline lookup yields CDR1 SGHNT and CDR2 YYREEE (reference sequence). This CDR3 is CASSLVTGGGETQYF. The CDR3 DNA reads TGTGCCAGCAGCTTGGTAACAGGGGGCGGAGAGACCCAGTACTTC. The whole variable domain, remainder taken from reference TRBV5-4 and TRBJ2-5, is ETGVTQSPTHLIKTRGQQVTLRCSSQSGHNTVSWYQQALGQGPQFIFQYYREEENGRGNFPPRFSGLQFPNYSSELNVNALELDDSALYLCASSLVTGGGETQYFGPGTRLLVL.

About this clonotype: This could be a read error, since a much larger clone is one nucleotide away. This chain links TRBV20-1 with TRBJ2-7; D may match TRBD1 or TRBD2 (5 bases each). In germline, CDR1 is DFQATT, CDR2 SNEGSKA (reference sequence). CDR3 length: 14 amino acids. Trimming removed 2 bases from V and 5 bases from J, with 16 bases in between. DNA of the CDR3: TGCAGTGCTAGACTAGGAGCGTTGGGGGACGAGCAGTACTTC. This encodes CSARLGALGDEQYF.

This clonotype was seen at least ten times. The chain has TRBV2 and TRBJ1-2; TRBD1 might be the D (5 bases). Trimming left V 0 bases short and J 6 bases short, with 14 bases between. The CDR3 runs to 15 residues. Germline V gene data show CDR1 as SNHLY and CDR2 as FYNNEI. The CDR3 spells CASSEATSWGDGYTF. As DNA, the CDR3 is TGTGCCAGCAGTGAAGCCACCTCATGGGGCGATGGCTACACCTTC.

V gene TRBV7-9 combines with J gene TRBJ1-1; D is perhaps TRBD1 (6 bases). CDR1 is SEHNR and CDR2 is FQNEAQ in the germline V gene (reference sequence). V was pared by 5 bases and J by 8 bases, with 15 bases between. The CDR3 has 13 amino acids. The CDR3 DNA reads as TGTGCCAGCAGCCAACCCGGGGGCAGAGAAGCTTTCTTT. The encoded protein is CASSQPGGREAFF.

The V call is TRBV13, the J call TRBJ1-1; 7 nucleotides line up with TRBD1. CDR1 PRHDT and CDR2 FYEKMQ come from the germline V gene (reference sequence). The trim removed 4 bases at V and 10 bases at J, leaving 15 bases unmatched. This CDR3 has 15 amino acids. CDR3 region: CASSYGTAAAVGAFF. The CDR3 bases are TGTGCCAGCAGCTATGGGACAGCGGCAGCCGTTGGAGCTTTCTTT.

The chain uses TRBV19 and TRBJ1-5, with D tentatively TRBD1 (5 bases). Germline lookup yields CDR1 LNHDA and CDR2 SQIVND (reference sequence). Trimming pared 7 bases from V and 1 base from J, leaving 11 bases between. The CDR3 has 14 amino acids. Written as DNA, the CDR3 is TGTGCCAGTAATGGGGGGAGGAGCAATCAGCCCCAGCATTTT. Translated: CASNGGRSNQPQHF.

The chain couples TRBV5-1 to TRBJ2-5; D possibly uses TRBD1 or TRBD2 (5 bases each). This CDR3 region has 14 residues. Trimming shortened V by 4 bases and J by 9 bases, and 19 bases separated the two germline ends. Per the germline V gene, CDR1 is SGHRS and CDR2 is YFSETQ. This chain's CDR3 is CASSPGPGGVPQYF. As DNA, the CDR3 is TGCGCCAGCAGCCCGGGACCAGGCGGAGTGCCCCAGTACTTC.

This clonotype was detected many times. The V and J genes are TRBV9 and TRBJ1-2; no reliable D call. The CDR3 consists of 14 residues. V lost 3 bases and J lost 6, with 15 bases in between. The V gene's germline CDR1 is SGDLS and CDR2 YYNGEE. In DNA form, the CDR3 reads TGTGCCAGCAGCGGCCCCCCGGGAATCGATGGCTACACCTTC. This translates into CASSGPPGIDGYTF.

This clonotype was seen a few times. The rearrangement joins TRBV24-1 to TRBJ1-3; maybe TRBD1 (5 bases). Germline V gene data show CDR1 as KGHDR and CDR2 as SFDVKD. This CDR3 spans 15 amino acids. The V end was cut by 2 bases, the J end by 2 bases, with 9 bases between. The CDR3 region is CATSDSGTAGNTIYF. The CDR3 DNA reads as TGTGCCACCAGTGATTCCGGGACCGCTGGAAACACCATATATTTT.

The chain joins TRBV7-2 to TRBJ2-7; D is tentatively TRBD1 or TRBD2 (5 bases each). Germline V gene data show CDR1 as SGHTA and CDR2 as FQGNSA. Trimming shortened V by 8 bases and J by 2 bases, and 16 bases separated the two germline ends. The CDR3 runs to 14 residues. The CDR3: CASSPRDQPYEQYF. In DNA form, the CDR3 reads TGTGCCAGCTCACCCCGGGACCAACCCTACGAGCAGTACTTC.

The chain carries TRBV20-1 and TRBJ2-7; D possibly uses TRBD1 or TRBD2 (5 bases each). With 5 bases removed from V and 2 bases from J, the gap between germline ends came to 22 bases. The length of the CDR3 is 16 residues. The germline V gene encodes CDR1 DFQATT and CDR2 SNEGSKA (reference sequence). The CDR3: CSARPFPGALAYEQYF. The CDR3 DNA is TGCAGTGCTCGCCCTTTCCCCGGGGCCTTGGCCTACGAGCAGTACTTC.

This chain connects TRBV4-1 to TRBJ2-5, with TRBD2 identical over 7 bases. CDR1 is MGHRA, CDR2 YSYEKL, per germline. This CDR3 has 15 amino acids. V gave up 2 bases and J gave up 2 bases; unmatched junction bases: 5. The CDR3 loop is CASSQTSGLQETQYF. The CDR3 DNA sequence: TGCGCCAGCAGCCAAACATCGGGACTACAAGAGACCCAGTACTTC.

This chain joins TRBV27 and TRBJ1-2; perhaps TRBD1 as D (5 bases). In germline, CDR1 is MNHEY, CDR2 SMNVEV (reference sequence). The V gene lost 4 bases and the J gene lost 4 bases, with 19 bases spanning the gap. CDR3 size: 16 residues. The CDR3 DNA sequence: TGTGCCAGCAGTTACTCGATTACCCGACAGAGCTATGGCTACACCTTC. Its translation is CASSYSITRQSYGYTF.